These 6 T cell receptor beta chains came from one sample sequenced in a study of shared clonotypes between healthy human individuals. Naive CD8 cells, CD45RO-negative and positively selected for CCR7, excluded terminally differentiated effector memory CD45RA+ cells. Data came from immunoSEQ multiplex PCR; TCRdb stores just in-frame clones and leaves some out. The table includes 660,000 or so clones, 96% detected once. Sequenced input: naive CD8+ T cells sorted from blood. These receptors were collected from a woman between 25 and 40 years old in good health.

V and J are TRBV28 and TRBJ2-3; D is unresolved. V lost 3 bases, J lost 3 bases, and 13 bases lay in between. The V gene's germline CDR1 is MDHEN and CDR2 SYDVKM. The CDR3 runs 15 residues. CDR3 DNA sequence: TGTGCCAGCAGTTTTTCCTCCGACGGGACAGATACGCAGTATTTT. Translating it yields CASSFSSDGTDTQYF.

V gene TRBV9 combines with J gene TRBJ1-4; D is ambiguous. This CDR3 has 13 residues. V was clipped by 4 bases and J by 8 bases, with 12 bases between them. The germline gives CDR1 SGDLS, CDR2 YYNGEE. CDR3 nucleotides: TGTGCCAGCAGCAACCTCGGAGGGGAAAAACTGTTTTTT. Translation: CASSNLGGEKLFF. The full variable domain, its missing parts supplied by reference TRBV9 and TRBJ1-4, is DSGVTQTPKHLITATGQRVTLRCSPRSGDLSVYWYQQSLDQGLQFLIQYYNGEERAKGNILERFSAQQFPDLHSELNLSSLELGDSALYFCASSNLGGEKLFFGSGTQLSVL.

This chain joins TRBV27 and TRBJ2-1; 7 bases align to TRBD2. With 2 bases clipped from V and 5 bases from J, the junction kept 18 bases outside the gene matches. Per the germline V gene, CDR1 is MNHEY and CDR2 is SMNVEV (reference sequence). This CDR3 is built from 19 residues. This chain's CDR3 is CASSLGRRYSAGADNEQFF. The CDR3, as DNA: TGTGCCAGCAGTTTAGGAAGACGTTACAGCGCGGGAGCTGACAATGAGCAGTTCTTC.

The V and J genes are TRBV11-2 and TRBJ2-2, with 8 nucleotides matching TRBD2. CDR1 SGHAT and CDR2 FQNNGV come from the germline V gene. The CDR3 contains 14 residues. The V and J ends lost 3 bases and 4 bases, in that order; junction bases with no gene match: 1. CDR3 region: CASSFTSGTGELFF. For the CDR3, the DNA is TGTGCCAGCAGCTTCACTAGCGGCACCGGGGAGCTGTTTTTT.

The chain combines TRBV5-6 with TRBJ2-5, with 8 bases matching TRBD1. This CDR3 contains 17 residues. CDR1 and CDR2 from the germline V gene are SGHDT and YYEEEE. The junction had 11 bases not matched to a gene; V was cut back by 1 base and J by 3 bases. The CDR3 region has the DNA TGTGCCAGCAGCTTGCGTTCGGGACAGGCTTCCAAAGAGACCCAGTACTTC. As protein: CASSLRSGQASKETQYF.

This clone was recorded only once. In DNA, the CDR3 is TGTGCCAGCAGCCCCGGGACAGCGGGCGGGGAGCTGTTTTTT. Encoded protein: CASSPGTAGGELFF. The chain couples TRBV7-9 to TRBJ2-2, with a tentative D call TRBD1 (7 bases). This CDR3 is 14 amino acids long. CDR1 is SEHNR and CDR2 is FQNEAQ in the germline V gene (reference sequence). V dropped 5 bases and J dropped 7 bases, with 14 bases sitting between them.